A selection of T cell receptor beta chains follows, all from one sample in a study of Ad26.COV2.S vaccination and SARS-CoV-2 variants. TCRdb's table, derived via immunoSEQ multiplex PCR, lists solely in-frame clones and lacks some. The sample comprises under 600,000 clones, nearly 90% of which are singletons, and over 1.5% rests with the top ten. The source was peripheral blood, collected in a trial of Ad26.COV2.S vaccine versus placebo. These receptors all come from a person between 18 and 59 years old who received the Ad26.COV2.S COVID-19 vaccine or a placebo. The CDR3 runs from the conserved cysteine through the conserved F or W. The order of the fields is clone size, D gene, J gene, V gene, CDR3 DNA, CDR3 protein. A D gene is named only where the DNA matches it firmly. Not every row has a clone size; where given, it reads once, few, many or a size class.

once - TRBJ1-5 TRBV7-8 TGTGCCAGCAGCTTAGCTAGGGGCAGTCAGCCCCAGCATTTT CASSLARGSQPQHF
- - TRBJ2-7 TRBV3-1/TRBV3-2 TGTGCCAGCAGCCACGCCTTCTACGAGCAGTACTTC CASSHAFYEQYF
- - TRBJ1-6 TRBV10-3 TGTGCCATCAGAACAGGGATGGTAGGGAATTCACCCCTCCACTTT CAIRTGMVGNSPLHF
many TRBD1 TRBJ2-7 TRBV6-5 TGTGCCAGCAGTTACCCCTCCGGGACAGGGTCCTACGAGCAGTACTTC CASSYPSGTGSYEQYF
- - TRBJ2-3 TRBV11-2 TGTGCCAGCAGCCCTAACGAGGATACGCAGTATTTT CASSPNEDTQYF
- TRBD2 TRBJ2-5 TRBV7-2 TGTGCCAGCAGCTTACTCGGCGGGGGGTACCAAGAGACCCAGTACTTC CASSLLGGGYQETQYF
once - TRBJ1-1 TRBV5-5 TGTGCCAGCAGCTTGATTACAGTCACTGAAGCTTTCTTT CASSLITVTEAFF
- TRBD2 TRBJ2-1 TRBV13 TGTGCCAGCAGCTTAGATGTCCTAGCGGGGGGTGTTGGTTACAATGAGCAGTTCTTC CASSLDVLAGGVGYNEQFF
- - TRBJ2-3 TRBV6-2/TRBV6-3 TGTGCCAGCAGTACCTATGCAGATACGCAGTATTTT CASSTYADTQYF
- - TRBJ2-7 TRBV27 TGTGCCAGCTCAACCGGGACGGCAGCCTACGAGCAGTACTTC CASSTGTAAYEQYF
- TRBD2 TRBJ2-7 TRBV7-2 TGTGCCAGCAGCTTAGTCCCCGCTAGCGGGATTATCTCCTACGAGCAGTACTTC CASSLVPASGIISYEQYF
- TRBD2 TRBJ2-5 TRBV9 TGTGCCAGCAGCGGAAAAGCGGGGGGGTTGGAGACCCAGTACTTC CASSGKAGGLETQYF
- TRBD2 TRBJ2-3 TRBV6-5 TGTGCCAGCAGTTACGGCGTGCGGGGGAACACAGATACGCAGTATTTT CASSYGVRGNTDTQYF
- - TRBJ2-6 TRBV7-9 TGTGCCAGCAGCCGACAGTTACCTTCTGGGGCCAACGTCCTGACTTTC CASSRQLPSGANVLTF
- - TRBJ2-7 TRBV20-1 TGCAGTGCTAGTGATCTGGTGGGGGCCCGTTACGAGCAGTACTTC CSASDLVGARYEQYF
- - TRBJ1-6 TRBV1 TGCACCAGCAGACAACTACCGGGACAGCGTTCTAATTCACCCCTCCACTTT CTSRQLPGQRSNSPLHF
- TRBD1 TRBJ1-4 TRBV11-2 TGTGCCAGCAGCCGAGACAGGGGTTTTGAAAAACTGTTTTTT CASSRDRGFEKLFF
- - TRBJ2-6 TRBV19 TGTGCCAGTAGTATAGACTCTAGCGAGGTGTACGTCCTGACTTTC CASSIDSSEVYVLTF
- - TRBJ1-2 TRBV3-1/TRBV3-2 TGTGCCAGCAGCGAGACAGATTTAACGGATGGCTACACCTTC CASSETDLTDGYTF
- TRBD1 TRBJ2-7 TRBV28 TGTGCCAGCAGCAAAATTGGGACAGGGAAGGACGAGCAGTACTTC CASSKIGTGKDEQYF
- - TRBJ1-2 TRBV3-1/TRBV3-2 TGTGCCAGCAGCCAATTATCCCCCTATGGCTACACCTTC CASSQLSPYGYTF